This TCR beta chain appears in the sequencing data of a study of post-analysis software for immune sequencing data. Overall study context: Recorded subtypes: relapsing-remitting, secondary progressive, progressive-relapsing; some patients unannotated. Study outcomes and limitations: Normalized Chao1 diversity was significantly reduced in patients versus controls. Patients showed TRBV5-6, TRBV5-1 and TRBV20-1 among a few TRBV segments more frequent than in controls. F measure grouped same-batch samples tightly together.

Prepared libraries of TCR beta cDNA carried unique molecular identifiers. From around 1 to 10 million T cells, 500,000 or so cDNA molecules were obtained. TCRdb reprocessed the PCR reads with MiXCR, giving one entry per CDR3 protein. The sample carries about 800,000 distinct CDR3 sequences, roughly 30% recorded once. As to this clonotype: What it binds is not known. An end of the junction differs from the germline gene, which may be a read error.

This CDR3 region has 13 residues. Germline V gene lookup returns CDR1 LGHNA and CDR2 YSLEER. The sequencing input was blood. The clonotype originates from a girl aged 10 to 17 with multiple sclerosis. The rearrangement joins TRBV4-3 to TRBJ1-2; D ambiguous. CDR3 residues: CTSSQERHYGYTF. CDR3 in DNA: TGCACCAGCAGCCAAGAGCGGCACTATGGCTACACCTTC.